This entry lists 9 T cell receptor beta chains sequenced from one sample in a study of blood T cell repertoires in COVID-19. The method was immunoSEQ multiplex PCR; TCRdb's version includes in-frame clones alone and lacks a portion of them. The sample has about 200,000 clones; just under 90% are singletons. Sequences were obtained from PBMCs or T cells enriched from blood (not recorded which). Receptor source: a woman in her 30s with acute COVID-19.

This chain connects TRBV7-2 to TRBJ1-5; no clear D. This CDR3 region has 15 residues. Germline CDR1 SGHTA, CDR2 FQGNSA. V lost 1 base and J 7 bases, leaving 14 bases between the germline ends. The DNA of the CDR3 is TGTGCCAGCAGCTTAGAGGGAGGAGGCGTACAGCCCCAGCATTTT. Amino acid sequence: CASSLEGGGVQPQHF.

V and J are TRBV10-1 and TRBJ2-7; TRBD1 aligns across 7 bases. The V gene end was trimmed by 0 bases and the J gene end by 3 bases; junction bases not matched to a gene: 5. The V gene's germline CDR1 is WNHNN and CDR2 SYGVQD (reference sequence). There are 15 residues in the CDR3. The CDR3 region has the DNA TGCGCCAGCAGTGAGTCTTGGGGGACAGACTACGAGCAGTACTTC. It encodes CASSESWGTDYEQYF.

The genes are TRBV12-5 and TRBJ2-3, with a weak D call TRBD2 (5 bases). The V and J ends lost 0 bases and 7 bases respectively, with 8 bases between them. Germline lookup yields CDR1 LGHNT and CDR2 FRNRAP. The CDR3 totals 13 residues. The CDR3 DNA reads TGTGCTAGTGGTTTGGTAGAGGGCCATACGCAGTATTTT. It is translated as CASGLVEGHTQYF.

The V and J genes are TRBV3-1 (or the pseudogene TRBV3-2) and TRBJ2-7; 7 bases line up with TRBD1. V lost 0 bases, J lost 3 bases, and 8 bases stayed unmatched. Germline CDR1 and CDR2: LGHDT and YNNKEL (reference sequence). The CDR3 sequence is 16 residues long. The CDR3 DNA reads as TGTGCCAGCAGCCAAGAGGGGACAGCAGACTTCTACGAGCAGTACTTC. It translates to CASSQEGTADFYEQYF.

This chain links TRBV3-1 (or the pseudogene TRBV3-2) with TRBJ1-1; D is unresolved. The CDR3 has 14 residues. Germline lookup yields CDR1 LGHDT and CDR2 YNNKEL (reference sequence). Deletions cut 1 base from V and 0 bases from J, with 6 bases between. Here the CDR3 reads CASSQAQLNTEAFF. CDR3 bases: TGTGCCAGCAGCCAAGCACAGTTGAACACTGAAGCTTTCTTT.

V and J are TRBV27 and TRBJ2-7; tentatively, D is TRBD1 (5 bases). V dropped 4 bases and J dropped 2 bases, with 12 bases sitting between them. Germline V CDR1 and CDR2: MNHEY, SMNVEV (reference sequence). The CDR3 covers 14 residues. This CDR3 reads CASSYSRDAYEQYF. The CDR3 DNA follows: TGTGCCAGCAGTTATAGCAGGGATGCCTACGAGCAGTACTTC.

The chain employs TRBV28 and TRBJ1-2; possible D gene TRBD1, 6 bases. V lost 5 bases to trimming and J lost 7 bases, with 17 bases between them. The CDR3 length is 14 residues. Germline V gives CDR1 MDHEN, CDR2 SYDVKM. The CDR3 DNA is TGTGCCAGCAGTATCCGGACAGACCGGGGTGGCTACACCTTC. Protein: CASSIRTDRGGYTF.

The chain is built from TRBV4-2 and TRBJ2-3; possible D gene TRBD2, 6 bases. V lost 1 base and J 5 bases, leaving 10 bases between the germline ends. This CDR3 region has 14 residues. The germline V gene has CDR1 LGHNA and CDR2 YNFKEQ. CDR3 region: CASSQGDSGDTQYF. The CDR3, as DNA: TGTGCCAGCAGCCAAGGGGATAGCGGAGATACGCAGTATTTT.

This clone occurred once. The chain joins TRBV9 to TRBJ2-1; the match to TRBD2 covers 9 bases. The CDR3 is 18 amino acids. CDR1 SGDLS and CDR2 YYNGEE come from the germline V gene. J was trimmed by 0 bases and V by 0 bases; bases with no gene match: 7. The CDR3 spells CASSVEISGGSSYNEQFF. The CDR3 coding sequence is TGTGCCAGCAGCGTAGAAATCAGCGGGGGGAGCTCCTACAATGAGCAGTTCTTC. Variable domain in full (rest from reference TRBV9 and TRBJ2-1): DSGVTQTPKHLITATGQRVTLRCSPRSGDLSVYWYQQSLDQGLQFLIQYYNGEERAKGNILERFSAQQFPDLHSELNLSSLELGDSALYFCASSVEISGGSSYNEQFFGPGTRLTVL.